The 9 T cell receptor beta chains below come from one sample, sequenced in a study of early T cells in non-severe SARS-CoV-2 infection. TCRdb used MiXCR to reprocess the 5' RACE reads, holding one entry per CDR3 protein. The sample records 23,000 or so distinct CDR3 sequences, about 5.2% being singletons. Sequenced input: whole blood. Receptors were obtained from an adult who was a healthcare worker with PCR-confirmed SARS-CoV-2 infection or an uninfected control (not recorded which).

The chain combines TRBV7-9 with TRBJ2-3; TRBD1 or TRBD2 may be the D gene (5 bases each). The germline gives CDR1 SEHNR, CDR2 FQNEAQ (reference sequence). Deletions cut 1 base from V and 1 base from J, with 12 bases between. The CDR3 has 16 amino acids. CDR3 nucleotide sequence: TGTGCCAGCAGCTTAGTCCGGGACCAGCGCACAGATACGCAGTATTTT. It yields the protein CASSLVRDQRTDTQYF.

This clonotype was counted ten times or more. V gene TRBV6-4 combines with J gene TRBJ2-1; no reliable D call. Trimming removed 8 bases at V and 3 bases at J, with 17 bases between. Germline CDR1 is MRHNA and CDR2 is SNTAGT. The CDR3 runs 15 residues. CDR3 sequence (DNA): TGTGCCAGCCGGCAAGAACCCGCAGGCTACAATGAGCAGTTCTTC. Its translation is CASRQEPAGYNEQFF.

This clonotype was seen a few times. This sequence joins TRBV4-3 and TRBJ1-2; D is unclear. The CDR3 contains 14 residues. Trimming removed 4 bases at V and 4 bases at J, with 13 bases between. CDR1 is LGHNA and CDR2 is YSLEER in the germline V gene. The CDR3 nucleotides are TGCGCCAGCAGCCCGGCGACCCAGAGCTATGGCTACACCTTC. Encoded protein: CASSPATQSYGYTF.

This clonotype appeared many times. The chain carries TRBV4-2 and TRBJ2-1, with 9 positions matching TRBD2. This CDR3 comprises 16 residues. Germline values: CDR1 LGHNA, CDR2 YNFKEQ. The V gene end was trimmed by 1 base and the J gene end by 5 bases; junction bases not matched to a gene: 6. As DNA, the CDR3 is TGTGCCAGCAGCCAAGTCGGCGGGAGGGCCGACAATGAGCAGTTCTTC. Protein product: CASSQVGGRADNEQFF.

CDR3 nucleotides: TGTGCCAGCAGTATACCGACTAGCGGGAGTTTTAATGAGCAGTTCTTC. It is translated as CASSIPTSGSFNEQFF. The chain joins TRBV6-1 to TRBJ2-1; TRBD2 aligns across 12 bases. Germline trimming cut 5 bases from V and 7 bases from J; bases unmatched to any gene: 9. Looked up from germline, CDR1 is MNHNS and CDR2 is SASEGT. CDR3 length equals 16 residues.

This clonotype was detected many times. The rearrangement joins TRBV5-6 to TRBJ2-5; D is unresolved. Germline V lookup: CDR1 SGHDT, CDR2 YYEEEE. V lost 0 bases and J 1 base, leaving 7 bases between the germline ends. This CDR3 has 14 amino acids. DNA for the CDR3: TGTGCCAGCAGCTTGGTTGAACTCCAAGAGACCCAGTACTTC. Encoded protein: CASSLVELQETQYF.

This clonotype showed up many times. The rearrangement joins TRBV7-2 to TRBJ2-2, with TRBD2 identical over 8 bases. Germline loops: CDR1 SGHTA, CDR2 FQGNSA. J was trimmed by 3 bases and V by 6 bases; bases with no gene match: 0. The CDR3 is 13 residues long. CDR3: CASRGLDTGELFF. Written as DNA, the CDR3 is TGTGCCAGCAGGGGACTAGACACCGGGGAGCTGTTTTTT.

Remarks on this clonotype: A read error may be the cause here, since a much bigger clone is one base away. This sequence joins TRBV11-2 and TRBJ2-2; possible D gene TRBD1, 7 bases. This CDR3 region has 15 residues. CDR1 is SGHAT, CDR2 FQNNGV, per germline. The CDR3 here is CASSRGTANTGGLFF. The CDR3 DNA sequence: TGTGCCAGCAGCCGCGGGACAGCGAACACCGGGGGGCTGTTTTTT.

The table lists this clonotype with many counts. This chain connects TRBV7-2 to TRBJ1-3, with D perhaps matching TRBD1 (6 bases). CDR3 length: 15 residues. Trimming took off 1 base at V and 4 bases at J, with 11 bases between the two ends. Germline CDR1 is SGHTA and CDR2 is FQGNSA. The CDR3 is CASSLDGGLGNTIYF. CDR3 sequence (DNA): TGTGCCAGCAGCTTAGATGGGGGGCTAGGAAACACCATATATTTT.